Listed here are 26 T cell receptor beta chains from one sample, sequenced in a study of T-cell reconstitution after alpha-beta-depleted transplantation in children. The library targeted TCRbeta and was prepared with unique molecular identifiers. TCRdb passed the PCR reads through MiXCR, listing each CDR3 protein once. The top ten hold around 13% of the sample, which has roughly 200,000 distinct CDR3 sequences, approximately 15% seen once. The sequenced sample was PBMCs from the stem cell graft donor, obtained from the stem cell graft. Receptors were obtained from a human donor who donated a stem cell graft to a child with acute lymphoblastic leukemia.

As concerns this clonotype: A much larger clone is a single base away; this may be a read error. This CDR3 fails to terminate in the conserved phenylalanine or tryptophan, so it likely reflects a read error. The V and J genes are TRBV5-1 and TRBJ1-2, with 10 bases fitting TRBD1. Trimming cost V 4 bases and J 5 bases; bases outside gene matches: 5. This CDR3 has 14 amino acids. Germline values: CDR1 SGHRS, CDR2 YFSETQ. The CDR3 here is CASSPPGQGYGYTY. The CDR3 DNA reads TGCGCCAGCAGCCCACCGGGACAGGGGTATGGCTACACCTAC.

On this clonotype: Since a much larger clone is just one base distant, this may be a read error. The V call is TRBV4-1, the J call TRBJ2-4; possible D gene TRBD2, 6 bases. Germline CDR1 MGHRA, CDR2 YSYEKL. The CDR3 is 16 amino acids. The CDR3 DNA reads as TGCGCCAGCAGCCAAGTGGGACTCGCGGCCAAAACCATTCAGTACTTC. Protein sequence: CASSQVGLAAKTIQYF.

The rearrangement joins TRBV2 to TRBJ2-7; tentative D call: TRBD1 (5 bases). V lost 6 bases and J lost 6, with 15 bases in between. The CDR3 is 13 amino acids. Germline assignment: CDR1 SNHLY and CDR2 FYNNEI. In DNA form, the CDR3 reads TGTGCCAGCAGGCAGGGCTCGACCGGCGAGCAGTACTTC. Protein: CASRQGSTGEQYF.

There are many counts of this clonotype. DNA of the CDR3: TGCAGTGCTAGACCCGGACAGGGGGGAACTAACTATGGCTACACCTTC. This sequence encodes CSARPGQGGTNYGYTF. The V and J genes are TRBV20-1 and TRBJ1-2, with 10 nucleotides matching TRBD1. J was trimmed by 0 bases and V by 2 bases; bases with no gene match: 6. The CDR3 contains 16 residues. Germline loops: CDR1 DFQATT, CDR2 SNEGSKA (reference sequence).

This clonotype was seen ten or more times. V usage is TRBV28 and J usage is TRBJ1-6; D is ambiguous. The CDR3 contains 12 residues. With 5 bases removed from V and 9 bases from J, the gap between germline ends came to 8 bases. Germline CDR1 is MDHEN and CDR2 is SYDVKM. CDR3 protein: CASSPSGSPLHF. The CDR3 DNA follows: TGTGCCAGCAGTCCCTCCGGTTCACCCCTCCACTTT. Drawing the rest from reference TRBV28 and TRBJ1-6, the complete variable domain is DVKVTQSSRYLVKRTGEKVFLECVQDMDHENMFWYRQDPGLGLRLIYFSYDVKMKEKGDIPEGYSVSREKKERFSLILESASTNQTSMYLCASSPSGSPLHFGNGTRLTVT.

This clonotype was observed many times. This rearrangement joins TRBV7-8 to TRBJ1-5, with 9 bases aligning to TRBD1. The CDR3 length is 16 residues. With V trimmed by 0 bases and J by 2 bases, 2 bases remained unmatched. CDR1 is SGHVS, CDR2 FQNEAQ, per germline. CDR3 protein: CASSLATGGGNQPQHF. CDR3 nucleotide sequence: TGTGCCAGCAGCTTAGCGACAGGGGGGGGCAATCAGCCCCAGCATTTT.

The chain carries TRBV5-1 and TRBJ2-1; D tentatively fits TRBD1 or TRBD2 (6 bases each). Germline V gives CDR1 SGHRS, CDR2 YFSETQ. Trimming stripped 0 bases from V and 7 bases from J, with 11 bases between. The CDR3 consists of 14 residues. The CDR3: CASSLASGANEQFF. CDR3 bases: TGCGCCAGCAGCTTGGCTTCGGGGGCAAATGAGCAGTTCTTC.

This clonotype was observed at least ten times. This chain connects TRBV13 to TRBJ1-5; TRBD1 agrees at 10 bases. CDR1 and CDR2 (germline): PRHDT, FYEKMQ (reference sequence). The CDR3 runs to 18 residues. The V and J ends lost 5 bases and 3 bases, in that order; junction bases with no gene match: 13. CDR3 loop: CASSTRTGGYALNQPQHF. CDR3 bases: TGTGCCAGCAGCACTCGGACAGGGGGTTATGCCCTCAATCAGCCCCAGCATTTT.

This clonotype was observed at least ten times. The genes are TRBV12-3 or TRBV12-4 and TRBJ2-5; 7 positions match TRBD2. After removal of 3 bases from V and 7 bases from J, the junction contained 2 bases not matched to a gene. The CDR3 is made up of 12 amino acids. CDR3 residues: CASSFSGGTQYF. The CDR3 coding sequence is TGTGCCAGCAGTTTCTCGGGGGGGACCCAGTACTTC.

This clonotype was detected a few times. The rearrangement uses TRBV20-1 and TRBJ2-5; the match to TRBD2 covers 8 bases. The CDR3 contains 17 residues. After removal of 5 bases from V and 5 bases from J, the junction contained 19 bases not matched to a gene. Germline V gene sequence: CDR1 DFQATT, CDR2 SNEGSKA (reference sequence). Written as DNA, the CDR3 is TGCAGTGCTCCCCGGGGGGGCGAAATCCAGTCCCGGGAGACCCAGTACTTC. It yields the protein CSAPRGGEIQSRETQYF.

This clonotype was picked up many times. The chain employs TRBV5-1 and TRBJ2-2, with D perhaps TRBD2 (5 bases). CDR3 length: 15 residues. The V end was cut by 6 bases, the J end by 5 bases, with 17 bases between. From germline, CDR1 is SGHRS and CDR2 YFSETQ. CDR3 sequence (DNA): TGCGCCAGCATCCGCGGCAGCCCGGGGACCGGGGAGCTGTTTTTT. Residues: CASIRGSPGTGELFF. The entire variable domain, with the rest obtained from reference TRBV5-1 and TRBJ2-2, is as follows: KAGVTQTPRYLIKTRGQQVTLSCSPISGHRSVSWYQQTPGQGLQFLFEYFSETQRNKGNFPGRFSGRQFSNSRSEMNVSTLELGDSALYLCASIRGSPGTGELFFGEGSRLTVL.

This clonotype was counted ten times or more. The chain is built from TRBV20-1 and TRBJ1-1, with 7 bases lining up with TRBD1. CDR1 is DFQATT, CDR2 SNEGSKA, per germline (reference sequence). The CDR3 totals 15 residues. With V trimmed by 5 bases and J by 6 bases, 15 bases remained unmatched. This CDR3 reads CSAAEGGWGFAEAFF. CDR3 sequence (DNA): TGCAGTGCTGCAGAAGGGGGCTGGGGGTTTGCTGAAGCTTTCTTT.

This clonotype was seen repeatedly, ten times or more. The genes are TRBV6-1 and TRBJ1-5, with D tentatively TRBD1 (5 bases). The CDR3 spans 19 residues. CDR1 and CDR2 (germline): MNHNS, SASEGT. The V and J ends lost 4 bases and 1 base respectively, with 23 bases between them. The CDR3 nucleotides read TGTGCCAGCAGTGGAATAGGACGAAGAGGGGCAGGGAGCAATCAGCCCCAGCATTTT. Translated, it gives CASSGIGRRGAGSNQPQHF.

This clonotype has at least ten counts. The chain joins TRBV20-1 to TRBJ1-2; 8 bases fit TRBD1. Germline V gives CDR1 DFQATT, CDR2 SNEGSKA (reference sequence). CDR3 length equals 14 residues. The junction had 9 bases not matched to a gene; V was cut back by 3 bases and J by 6 bases. This chain's CDR3 is CSASRQGAGHGYTF. As DNA, the CDR3 is TGCAGTGCTAGTCGCCAGGGGGCTGGCCATGGCTACACCTTC.

This clonotype was found many times. The rearrangement joins TRBV27 to TRBJ2-3; 10 bases agree with TRBD1. The CDR3 consists of 15 residues. Germline V lookup: CDR1 MNHEY, CDR2 SMNVEV (reference sequence). V shed 5 bases and J 2 bases; nucleotides not matched to a gene: 4. The CDR3 is CASSPDRGATDTQYF. CDR3 coding DNA: TGTGCCAGCAGTCCGGACAGGGGGGCCACAGATACGCAGTATTTT.

This clonotype was detected many times. This chain connects TRBV12-3 or TRBV12-4 to TRBJ1-4, with 7 bases matching TRBD1. The CDR3 contains 12 residues. The ends lost 6 bases at V and 13 bases at J; junction bases unmatched: 8. The CDR3 nucleotides are TGTGCCAGCAGAGATAACAGGGGAGGACTGTTTTTT. The encoded protein is CASRDNRGGLFF.

This clonotype occurred many times. The chain carries TRBV11-2 and TRBJ1-1, with 8 bases fitting TRBD1. The CDR3 length is 14 residues. Germline V CDR1 and CDR2: SGHAT, FQNNGV. J lost 4 bases, V lost 4 bases, and 5 bases had no gene match. The CDR3 loop is CASSWDRRGTEAFF. CDR3 bases: TGTGCCAGCAGCTGGGACAGGCGCGGCACTGAAGCTTTCTTT.

This clonotype was picked up many times. V is TRBV30 and J is TRBJ2-3; a weak D match, TRBD2 (6 bases). The germline V gene encodes CDR1 GTSNPN and CDR2 SVGIG (reference sequence). CDR3 length: 12 residues. Trimming removed 0 bases at V and 8 bases at J, with 9 bases between. CDR3: CAWSVSAGTQYF. The CDR3 region has the DNA TGTGCCTGGAGTGTGTCAGCGGGTACGCAGTATTTT.

The chain couples TRBV7-8 to TRBJ2-3; a possible D gene is TRBD1 (6 bases). Deletions cut 1 base from V and 6 bases from J, with 17 bases between. Germline V gene lookup returns CDR1 SGHVS and CDR2 FQNEAQ. The CDR3 runs to 16 residues. The CDR3 region is CASSLGIGTSQDTQYF. The DNA of the CDR3 is TGTGCCAGCAGCTTAGGCATTGGGACATCGCAGGATACGCAGTATTTT.

At least ten counts were recorded for this clonotype. The chain uses TRBV5-5 and TRBJ2-7; maybe TRBD2 (7 bases). The V gene's germline CDR1 is SGHKS and CDR2 YYEKEE (reference sequence). The CDR3 spans 13 residues. Between the trimmed V and J ends, which lost 3 bases and 5 bases, there was a span of 12 bases. Here the CDR3 reads CASSWAGADEQYF. In nucleotides, the CDR3 is TGTGCCAGCAGCTGGGCGGGGGCCGACGAGCAGTACTTC.

The chain joins TRBV12-3 or TRBV12-4 to TRBJ1-1; D might be TRBD1 (5 bases). There are 14 residues in the CDR3. Trimming shortened V by 2 bases and J by 6 bases, and 13 bases separated the two germline ends. The CDR3 coding sequence is TGTGCCAGCAGTTTACAGGGAGGAGGGGCTGAAGCTTTCTTT. This codes for CASSLQGGGAEAFF.

The chain employs TRBV20-1 and TRBJ2-5; D not certain. Per the germline V gene, CDR1 is DFQATT and CDR2 is SNEGSKA (reference sequence). Trimming pared 0 bases from V and 2 bases from J, leaving 4 bases between. CDR3 length: 12 residues. The chain's CDR3 is CSARDWQETQYF. As DNA, the CDR3 is TGCAGTGCTAGAGATTGGCAAGAGACCCAGTACTTC.

This clonotype was found many times. This chain joins TRBV20-1 and TRBJ2-1; the match to TRBD2 covers 13 bases. Germline lookup yields CDR1 DFQATT and CDR2 SNEGSKA (reference sequence). This CDR3 region has 13 residues. With 6 bases clipped from V and 9 bases from J, the junction kept 5 bases outside the gene matches. The CDR3 DNA is TGCAGTGCCCTGGGACTAGCGGGAAGTGAGCAGTTCTTC. The encoded protein is CSALGLAGSEQFF.

This chain connects TRBV3-1 to TRBJ2-5, with D possibly TRBD1 on 5 matching bases. This CDR3 has 14 residues. Germline V gene lookup returns CDR1 LGHDT and CDR2 YNNKEL (reference sequence). With 5 bases removed from V and 3 bases from J, the gap between germline ends came to 13 bases. The CDR3 spells CASSYTVQEETQYF. For the CDR3, the DNA is TGTGCCAGCAGCTATACGGTACAGGAAGAGACCCAGTACTTC.

This clonotype was picked up many times. The chain links TRBV5-1 to TRBJ2-7, with 7 bases matching TRBD2. The CDR3 covers 15 residues. Per germline, CDR1 SGHRS and CDR2 YFSETQ. Germline trimming cut 2 bases from V and 2 bases from J; bases unmatched to any gene: 7. CDR3: CASSLSGAGTYEQYF. In DNA form, the CDR3 reads TGCGCCAGCAGCTTAAGTGGAGCGGGGACCTACGAGCAGTACTTC.

The V and J genes are TRBV19 and TRBJ2-2; 11 bases are a match to TRBD2. J was trimmed by 9 bases and V by 2 bases; bases with no gene match: 11. Germline values: CDR1 LNHDA, CDR2 SQIVND (reference sequence). The CDR3 is 17 residues long. The CDR3 is CASSITSGSSEFRELFF. The CDR3 DNA is TGTGCCAGTAGTATAACTAGCGGGAGCTCCGAATTCCGGGAGCTGTTTTTT.